This entry lists 15 T cell receptor beta chains sequenced from one sample in a study of identical twins. TCRdb processed the 5' RACE reads anew with MiXCR; each CDR3 protein has one entry. The table lists 1.5 million to 2 million distinct CDR3 sequences, less than 40% of them singletons. Sequenced: cord blood. The receptors derive from a newborn girl in good health.

The chain joins TRBV29-1 to TRBJ1-5; D is ambiguous. CDR3 length equals 17 residues. Germline CDR1 reads SQVTM; CDR2 reads ANQGSEA. V lost 2 bases to trimming and J lost 3 bases, with 20 bases between them. The chain's CDR3 is CSVEWAGSLYNNQPQHF. The CDR3 DNA is TGCAGCGTTGAATGGGCAGGCTCCCTGTATAACAATCAGCCCCAGCATTTT.

The CDR3 DNA reads as TGTGCCAGCAGCCCCTCCCGGCGGAACTTCTACAATGAGCAGTTCTTC. Translated: CASSPSRRNFYNEQFF. This chain joins TRBV12-3 or TRBV12-4 and TRBJ2-1; no firm D call. V dropped 6 bases and J dropped 3 bases, with 18 bases sitting between them. The CDR3 is 16 residues long.

The chain employs TRBV14 and TRBJ2-3; TRBD2 agrees at 8 bases. The V and J ends lost 6 bases and 4 bases, in that order; junction bases with no gene match: 9. Looked up from germline, CDR1 is SGHDN and CDR2 is FVKESK. The CDR3 length is 15 residues. The CDR3 spells CASRGTAAGADTQYF. The CDR3 bases are TGTGCCAGCAGAGGGACCGCAGCGGGGGCAGATACGCAGTATTTT.

This chain joins TRBV2 and TRBJ1-2; 8 bases line up with TRBD1. V was clipped by 7 bases and J by 4 bases; unmatched bases: 14. Germline CDR1 reads SNHLY; CDR2 reads FYNNEI. The CDR3 extends over 16 amino acids. The CDR3 sequence: CASIGDRWRFGYGYTF. The DNA of the CDR3 is TGTGCCAGCATCGGGGACAGGTGGCGATTTGGCTATGGCTACACCTTC. The full variable domain, rest sourced from reference TRBV2 and TRBJ1-2, is EPEVTQTPSHQVTQMGQEVILRCVPISNHLYFYWYRQILGQKVEFLVSFYNNEISEKSEIFDDQFSVERPDGSNFTLKIRSTKLEDSAMYFCASIGDRWRFGYGYTFGSGTRLTVV.

This clonotype was recorded many times. V and J are TRBV28 and TRBJ2-7; D is ambiguous. Germline V gene lookup returns CDR1 MDHEN and CDR2 SYDVKM. CDR3 length equals 14 residues. V lost 4 bases and J 0 bases, leaving 10 bases between the germline ends. The CDR3 region is CASSSHRSSYEQYF. CDR3 DNA sequence: TGTGCCAGCAGTTCCCACCGGTCCTCCTACGAGCAGTACTTC.

This clonotype was counted once. The chain combines TRBV20-1 with TRBJ1-5, with TRBD1 matching over 9 bases. With 2 bases clipped from V and 1 base from J, the junction kept 6 bases outside the gene matches. The germline V gene has CDR1 DFQATT and CDR2 SNEGSKA (reference sequence). This CDR3 has 16 amino acids. The CDR3 nucleotides read TGCAGTGCTAGACCCGTACAGGGGGCAAGCAATCAGCCCCAGCATTTT. This sequence encodes CSARPVQGASNQPQHF.

The V call is TRBV28, the J call TRBJ2-3; D is unclear. CDR1 and CDR2 from the germline V gene are MDHEN and SYDVKM. The V gene lost 2 bases and the J gene lost 3 bases, with 9 bases spanning the gap. CDR3 size: 14 residues. CDR3 region: CASSLAILTDTQYF. CDR3 in DNA: TGTGCCAGCAGTTTAGCTATATTAACAGATACGCAGTATTTT.

This clonotype was observed a few times. This sequence joins TRBV20-1 and TRBJ1-2; D is unclear. The ends were cut back, 3 bases at V and 1 base at J, with 9 bases in the middle. This CDR3 has 13 amino acids. The germline V gene has CDR1 DFQATT and CDR2 SNEGSKA (reference sequence). CDR3 in DNA: TGCAGTGCTAGCCAGACACTTAACTATGGCTACACCTTC. Its protein product is CSASQTLNYGYTF.

On this clonotype: This may arise from a read error, as a much more abundant clone is one base away. The rearrangement uses TRBV6-6 and TRBJ2-3; TRBD2 aligns across 11 bases. The CDR3 covers 16 residues. CDR1 MNHNY and CDR2 SVGAGI come from the germline V gene (reference sequence). The CDR3, as DNA: TGTTCCAGCAGTTACTTAGCGGGGGGGAAGGCAGATACGCAGTATTTT. Encoded protein: CSSSYLAGGKADTQYF.

The table lists this clonotype with a few counts. The rearrangement uses TRBV6-4 and TRBJ2-5; D unresolved. V lost 3 bases and J 3 bases, leaving 8 bases between the germline ends. There are 13 residues in the CDR3. CDR1 is MRHNA, CDR2 SNTAGT, per germline. CDR3 amino acids: CASSELREETQYF. CDR3 nucleotides: TGTGCCAGCAGTGAACTTAGGGAAGAGACCCAGTACTTC.

Note on this clonotype: One end of the junction varies from germline; a read error may be responsible. The V and J genes are TRBV6-5 and TRBJ1-5; unclear D gene. The CDR3 runs to 17 residues. Germline V gives CDR1 MNHEY, CDR2 SVGAGI. CDR3 in amino acids: CASSYPRREDSNQPQHF. CDR3 nucleotides: TGTGCCAGTAGTTACCCCAGGAGAGAAGATAGCAATCAGCCCCAGCATTTT.

This chain joins TRBV18 and TRBJ2-3; TRBD2 is a possible D gene (6 bases). The CDR3 length is 15 residues. CDR1 is KGHSH and CDR2 is LQKENI in the germline V gene. V lost 6 bases and J 4 bases, leaving 17 bases between the germline ends. The CDR3 reads CASSPTGLSPDTQYF. CDR3 in DNA: TGTGCCAGCTCCCCTACCGGACTAAGTCCAGATACGCAGTATTTT.

The V call is TRBV2, the J call TRBJ2-7; the match to TRBD2 covers 11 bases. The CDR3 covers 15 residues. Germline CDR1 SNHLY, CDR2 FYNNEI. V was pared by 6 bases and J by 0 bases, with 4 bases of the junction left unmatched. CDR3 amino acids: CASRGGLADSYEQYF. CDR3 nucleotide sequence: TGTGCCAGCAGAGGGGGACTAGCGGACTCCTACGAGCAGTACTTC.

This clonotype was detected only a few times. CDR3 sequence reads: CASSQDHGGFSIADTQYF. The CDR3 bases are TGTGCCAGCAGCCAAGATCACGGGGGGTTTTCTATTGCAGATACGCAGTATTTT. The gene calls are TRBV3-1 and TRBJ2-3, with 7 bases matching TRBD2. The germline CDR1 and CDR2 sequences are LGHDT and YNNKEL (reference sequence). The V and J ends lost 0 bases and 4 bases, in that order; junction bases with no gene match: 13. CDR3 length equals 18 residues.

The chain couples TRBV19 to TRBJ2-1; 7 bases are a match to TRBD1. This CDR3 has 14 amino acids. Trimming took 3 bases from V and 6 from J; bases not matched to a gene: 5. Germline V lookup: CDR1 LNHDA, CDR2 SQIVND (reference sequence). In DNA form, the CDR3 reads TGTGCCAGTAGTATTACGGCAGGGGGCAATGAGCAGTTCTTC. Protein product: CASSITAGGNEQFF.